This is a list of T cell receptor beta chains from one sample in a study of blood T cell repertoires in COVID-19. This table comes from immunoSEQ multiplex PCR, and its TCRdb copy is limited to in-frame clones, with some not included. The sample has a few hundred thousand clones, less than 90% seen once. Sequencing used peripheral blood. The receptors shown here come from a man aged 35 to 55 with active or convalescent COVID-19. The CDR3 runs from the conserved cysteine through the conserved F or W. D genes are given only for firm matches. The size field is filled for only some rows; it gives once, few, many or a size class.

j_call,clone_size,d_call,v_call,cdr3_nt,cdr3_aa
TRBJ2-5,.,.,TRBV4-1,TGCGCCAGCAGCCAAGATTTAGCGGCGGGGAGAGCTGGAGAGACCCAGTACTTC,CASSQDLAAGRAGETQYF
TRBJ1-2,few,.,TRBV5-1,TGCGCCAGCAGCGCGGACAGCTATGGCTACACCTTC,CASSADSYGYTF
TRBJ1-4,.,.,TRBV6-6,TGTGCCAGCAGTTTTGAGATTGTCACTGAAAAACTGTTTTTT,CASSFEIVTEKLFF
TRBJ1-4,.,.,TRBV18,TGTGCCAGCTGGCCGAGACCCAAGCGTGAAAAACTGTTTTTT,CASWPRPKREKLFF
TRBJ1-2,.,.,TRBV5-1,TGCGCCAGCAGCTGGGGGGGATCACAGGCCCCCTATGGCTACACCTTC,CASSWGGSQAPYGYTF
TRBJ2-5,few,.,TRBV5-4,TGTGCCAGCAGCTCCCGCAGGGGTTACCAAGAGACCCAGTACTTC,CASSSRRGYQETQYF
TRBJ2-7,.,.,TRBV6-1,TGTGCCAGCAGTGAAAGGCAGGATGGCCCCTACGAGCAGTACTTC,CASSERQDGPYEQYF
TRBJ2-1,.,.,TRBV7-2,TGTGCCACTACAAGCTCGGACTATTACAATGAGCAGTTCTTC,CATTSSDYYNEQFF
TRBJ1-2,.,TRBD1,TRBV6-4,TGTGCCAGCAGCGCCCAGGGGTTGACAGGGGATGGCTACACCTTC,CASSAQGLTGDGYTF
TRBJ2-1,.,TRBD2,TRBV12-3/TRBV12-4,TGTGCCAGCAGTGCGACTAGCATCGATGAGCAGTTCTTC,CASSATSIDEQFF
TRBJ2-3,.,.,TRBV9,TGTGCCAGCAGCGTACTCGGTCACACAGATACGCAGTATTTT,CASSVLGHTDTQYF
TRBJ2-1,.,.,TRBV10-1,TGCGCCACCTTACCCGCCCCGGCGGGGAGCCCCTACAATGAGCAGTTCTTC,CATLPAPAGSPYNEQFF
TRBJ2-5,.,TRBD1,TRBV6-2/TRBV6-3,TGTGCCAGCAGCTATCCCGGGACAGGGAGGTTGAGAGGGGAGACCCAGTACTTC,CASSYPGTGRLRGETQYF
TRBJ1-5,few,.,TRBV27,TGTGCCAGCAGTTTAACCGAGGGGGGGAATCAGCCCCAGCATTTT,CASSLTEGGNQPQHF
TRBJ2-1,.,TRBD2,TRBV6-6,TGTGCCAGCAGGGTTCCCGGGACTAGCGGGGTTAGTGAGCAGTTCTTC,CASRVPGTSGVSEQFF
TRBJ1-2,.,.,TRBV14,TGTGCCAGCAGCCAAGGGGTTCTACAGATCTATGGCTACACCTTC,CASSQGVLQIYGYTF
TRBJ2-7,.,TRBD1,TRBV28,TGTGCCAGCAGTTTTATCCGACAGGGGGCTGCCGAGCAGTACTTC,CASSFIRQGAAEQYF
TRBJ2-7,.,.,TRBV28,TGTGCCAGCAGTTTGCCTGGGGGGACCCTCACCTACGAGCAGTACTTC,CASSLPGGTLTYEQYF
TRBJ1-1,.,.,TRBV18,TGTGCCAGCTCACCACAGCTTAGCACTGAAGCTTTCTTT,CASSPQLSTEAFF
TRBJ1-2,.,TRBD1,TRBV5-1,TGCGCCAGCAGCAATACCGGGACAGGAACCTATGGCTACACCTTC,CASSNTGTGTYGYTF
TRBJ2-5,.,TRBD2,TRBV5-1,TGCGCCAGCAGACATCTAGCGGGGCCCGGGGAGACCCAGTACTTC,CASRHLAGPGETQYF
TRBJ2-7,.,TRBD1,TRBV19,TGTGCCAGTAGTGAACGTACAGGGGTGTTCTACGAGCAGTACTTC,CASSERTGVFYEQYF
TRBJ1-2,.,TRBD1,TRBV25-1,TGTGCCAGCAGTGTACAGGGGGAAGGCTACACCTTC,CASSVQGEGYTF
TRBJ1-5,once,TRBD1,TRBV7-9,TGTGCCAGCAGCCGGGACAGGGGTAATCAGCCCCAGCATTTT,CASSRDRGNQPQHF
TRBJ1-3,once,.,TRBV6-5,TGTGCCAGTAAAAGGATAGGGGATCGGGGAAACACCATATATTTT,CASKRIGDRGNTIYF
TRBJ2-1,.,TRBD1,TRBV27,TGTGCCAGCCTGCGTGGTGGGACAGGGCACAATGAGCAGTTCTTC,CASLRGGTGHNEQFF
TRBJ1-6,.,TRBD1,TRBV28,TGTGCCAGCTTTGAGGGGACAGGGGTTAGGTCACCCCTCCACTTT,CASFEGTGVRSPLHF